A single sample gave rise to the 28 T cell receptor beta chains below, sequenced in a study of a mutant IDH1 vaccine in newly diagnosed glioma. Their target antigens are unknown. The assay was immunoSEQ multiplex PCR, and TCRdb's table has in-frame clones only and misses some. The sample has 70,000 to 90,000 clones; 91% are singletons. Stated time point: week 5, during vaccination. In the vaccine, a single dose held 300 ug of the mutant IDH1 20-mer peptide, along with topical imiquimod. The sequenced sample was PBMCs, obtained from a glioma patient whose treatment included an IDH1 peptide vaccine. Every receptor here comes from a woman aged 50 to 60 with glioma.

This rearrangement joins TRBV6-5 to TRBJ2-7; D call uncertain. CDR3 length: 13 residues. The V gene's germline CDR1 is MNHEY and CDR2 SVGAGI. The V end was cut by 0 bases, the J end by 2 bases, with 5 bases between. The CDR3 protein is CASSYSQAYEQYF. The CDR3 nucleotides are TGTGCCAGCAGTTACTCTCAGGCCTACGAGCAGTACTTC.

The chain links TRBV5-1 to TRBJ1-2, with D hard to call. The CDR3 is made up of 15 amino acids. The germline V gene has CDR1 SGHRS and CDR2 YFSETQ. V lost 0 bases and J 2 bases, leaving 11 bases between the germline ends. CDR3 nucleotides: TGCGCCAGCAGCTTGGCCTCCGGTTCCAACTATGGCTACACCTTC. Amino acid sequence: CASSLASGSNYGYTF. Using reference TRBV5-1 and TRBJ1-2 for the parts outside the CDR3, the full variable domain is KAGVTQTPRYLIKTRGQQVTLSCSPISGHRSVSWYQQTPGQGLQFLFEYFSETQRNKGNFPGRFSGRQFSNSRSEMNVSTLELGDSALYLCASSLASGSNYGYTFGSGTRLTVV.

The CDR3 bases are TGTGCCAGCAGCCTCTTAGCGGGAGCGAACACCGGGGAGCTGTTTTTT. Amino acids: CASSLLAGANTGELFF. This chain joins TRBV5-5 and TRBJ2-2; TRBD2 matches 9 bases. V lost 4 bases and J lost 0; bases outside the gene matches: 4. Per the germline V gene, CDR1 is SGHKS and CDR2 is YYEKEE (reference sequence). The length of the CDR3 is 16 residues.

The rearrangement joins TRBV5-6 to TRBJ2-5; TRBD1 matches at 9 bases. After removal of 0 bases from V and 1 base from J, the junction contained 1 base not matched to a gene. The germline gives CDR1 SGHDT, CDR2 YYEEEE. This CDR3 is 15 amino acids long. The CDR3 DNA follows: TGTGCCAGCAGCTTGGGGGACAGGGTCCAAGAGACCCAGTACTTC. This sequence encodes CASSLGDRVQETQYF. The variable domain in full, with the rest retrieved from reference TRBV5-6 and TRBJ2-5, is DAGVTQSPTHLIKTRGQQVTLRCSPKSGHDTVSWYQQALGQGPQFIFQYYEEEERQRGNFPDRFSGHQFPNYSSELNVNALLLGDSALYLCASSLGDRVQETQYFGPGTRLLVL.

The chain has TRBV19 and TRBJ2-2, with D maybe TRBD2 (5 bases). This CDR3 comprises 17 residues. V lost 5 bases and J lost 1, with 17 bases in between. Germline lookup yields CDR1 LNHDA and CDR2 SQIVND (reference sequence). As DNA, the CDR3 is TGTGCCAGTAGTCTACGGGAATGGTTTGAGAACACCGGGGAGCTGTTTTTT. Its protein product is CASSLREWFENTGELFF.

V is TRBV19 and J is TRBJ2-1; TRBD2 aligns across 7 bases. Germline trimming cut 4 bases from V and 9 bases from J; bases unmatched to any gene: 6. Per the germline V gene, CDR1 is LNHDA and CDR2 is SQIVND (reference sequence). The CDR3 is 13 residues long. The CDR3 here is CASSTAGVGEQFF. The CDR3 nucleotides are TGTGCCAGTAGTACGGCGGGAGTTGGTGAGCAGTTCTTC.

This clone was observed a single time. The rearrangement links TRBV6-1 to TRBJ2-7, with TRBD2 matching 9 bases. V shed 1 base, J shed 4 bases, and the junction held 8 bases outside the gene matches. Germline assignment: CDR1 MNHNS and CDR2 SASEGT. The CDR3 totals 16 residues. The CDR3 protein is CASSEGVGLALYEQYF. The CDR3 DNA is TGTGCCAGCAGTGAAGGGGTTGGACTAGCGTTGTACGAGCAGTACTTC.

This chain connects TRBV15 to TRBJ1-4; TRBD1 matches at 7 bases. CDR3 size: 16 residues. CDR1 and CDR2 from the germline V gene are LNHNV and YYDKDF (reference sequence). V shed 0 bases and J 5 bases; nucleotides not matched to a gene: 6. CDR3 sequence: CATSRDLGGRNEKLFF. For the CDR3, the DNA is TGTGCCACCAGCAGAGACCTAGGGGGCCGAAATGAAAAACTGTTTTTT.

The CDR3 DNA sequence: TGTGCCAGCAGTGCAGGCAGGGGTAATAGCAATCAGCCCCAGCATTTT. Amino acids: CASSAGRGNSNQPQHF. The V call is TRBV6-1, the J call TRBJ1-5; D may be TRBD1 (6 bases). Trimming pared 4 bases from V and 0 bases from J, leaving 13 bases between. Germline CDR1 and CDR2: MNHNS and SASEGT. The CDR3 length is 16 residues.

The chain recombines TRBV11-2 with TRBJ1-5; 7 nucleotides align to TRBD1. The CDR3 sequence is 15 residues long. Germline V CDR1 and CDR2: SGHAT, FQNNGV. The V gene end was trimmed by 1 base and the J gene end by 3 bases; junction bases not matched to a gene: 3. CDR3 bases: TGTGCCAGCAGCTTAGCTGGGACAGTCAATCAGCCCCAGCATTTT. Translating gives CASSLAGTVNQPQHF. The full variable domain, completed using reference TRBV11-2 and TRBJ1-5, is EAGVAQSPRYKIIEKRQSVAFWCNPISGHATLYWYQQILGQGPKLLIQFQNNGVVDDSQLPKDRFSAERLKGVDSTLKIQPAKLEDSAVYLCASSLAGTVNQPQHFGDGTRLSIL.

The chain couples TRBV28 to TRBJ2-7; TRBD1 agrees at 8 bases. The germline gives CDR1 MDHEN, CDR2 SYDVKM. The CDR3 covers 15 residues. With V trimmed by 5 bases and J by 3 bases, 9 bases remained unmatched. The CDR3 DNA is TGTGCCAGCAGTGCGGACAGGGAGTTTGTCTACGAGCAGTACTTC. Protein product: CASSADREFVYEQYF.

V usage is TRBV28 and J usage is TRBJ2-5; 12 bases agree with TRBD2. J gave up 2 bases and V 6 bases, and 4 bases lay outside the gene matches. CDR1 MDHEN and CDR2 SYDVKM come from the germline V gene. This CDR3 is 15 amino acids long. The chain's CDR3 is CASSFGLAGQETQYF. CDR3 DNA: TGTGCCAGCAGCTTTGGACTAGCGGGGCAAGAGACCCAGTACTTC.

This sequence joins TRBV2 and TRBJ1-5, with D unresolved. Germline V CDR1 and CDR2: SNHLY, FYNNEI. Trimming stripped 7 bases from V and 1 base from J, with 8 bases between. There are 13 residues in the CDR3. CDR3: CASKGQSNQPQHF. DNA for the CDR3: TGTGCCAGCAAGGGCCAGAGCAATCAGCCCCAGCATTTT. Complete variable domain (other parts from reference TRBV2 and TRBJ1-5): EPEVTQTPSHQVTQMGQEVILRCVPISNHLYFYWYRQILGQKVEFLVSFYNNEISEKSEIFDDQFSVERPDGSNFTLKIRSTKLEDSAMYFCASKGQSNQPQHFGDGTRLSIL.

The V gene is TRBV7-8, the J gene TRBJ2-7; TRBD2 agrees at 10 bases. The CDR3 extends over 17 amino acids. The V and J ends lost 5 bases and 2 bases, in that order; junction bases with no gene match: 12. Germline CDR1 is SGHVS and CDR2 is FQNEAQ. CDR3 DNA: TGTGCCAGCAGCCAGGGGGGTCTAGCGGGAGCGACCTACGAGCAGTACTTC. This encodes CASSQGGLAGATYEQYF.

V and J are TRBV7-9 and TRBJ2-3, with D possibly being TRBD2 (5 bases). The CDR3 covers 15 residues. CDR1 and CDR2 (germline): SEHNR, FQNEAQ (reference sequence). Trimming pared 0 bases from V and 7 bases from J, leaving 14 bases between. CDR3 nucleotide sequence: TGTGCCAGCAGCTTAGCGTACGGTGTCGGGAATACGCAGTATTTT. It codes for CASSLAYGVGNTQYF.

This chain links TRBV9 with TRBJ2-7; 7 nucleotides align to TRBD2. V shed 3 bases, J shed 5 bases, and the junction held 14 bases outside the gene matches. The CDR3 runs 16 residues. Germline V gene data show CDR1 as SGDLS and CDR2 as YYNGEE. Written as DNA, the CDR3 is TGTGCCAGCAGCGCTGGGGGGGGGACGTTTTCGAACGAGCAGTACTTC. Protein: CASSAGGGTFSNEQYF.

Concerning this clone itself: One end of the junction is discordant with germline, which a read error may explain. The rearrangement joins TRBV7-7 to TRBJ2-5; D may be TRBD1 (6 bases). The germline CDR1 and CDR2 sequences are SSHAT and FNYEAQ (reference sequence). This CDR3 comprises 16 residues. Written as DNA, the CDR3 is TGTGCTAGCAGCTACTCCCCCCCCCGGCAGGGGGAGACCCAGTACTTC. Its protein is CASSYSPPRQGETQYF.

This sequence joins TRBV5-1 and TRBJ2-1; 10 bases map to TRBD2. J lost 5 bases, V lost 0 bases, and 5 bases had no gene match. CDR1 is SGHRS and CDR2 is YFSETQ in the germline V gene. This CDR3 has 16 residues. The CDR3 is CASSLGVAGGNNEQFF. In DNA form, the CDR3 reads TGCGCCAGCAGCTTGGGAGTAGCGGGAGGAAACAATGAGCAGTTCTTC.

This clone was counted between two and nine times. This rearrangement joins TRBV19 to TRBJ1-4; D possibly corresponds to TRBD1 (5 bases). The CDR3 length is 16 residues. The V gene lost 0 bases and the J gene lost 3 bases, with 11 bases spanning the gap. Germline CDR1 reads LNHDA; CDR2 reads SQIVND (reference sequence). Here the CDR3 DNA reads TGTGCCAGTAGTATAGATCCCCAGGGTCCTAATGAAAAACTGTTTTTT. Amino acid sequence: CASSIDPQGPNEKLFF. The whole variable domain, remainder taken from reference TRBV19 and TRBJ1-4, is DGGITQSPKYLFRKEGQNVTLSCEQNLNHDAMYWYRQDPGQGLRLIYYSQIVNDFQKGDIAEGYSVSREKKESFPLTVTSAQKNPTAFYLCASSIDPQGPNEKLFFGSGTQLSVL.

This clone was seen only once. The gene calls are TRBV19 and TRBJ1-6; the D gene is possibly TRBD1 (5 bases). Germline assignment: CDR1 LNHDA and CDR2 SQIVND (reference sequence). The CDR3 spans 16 residues. The V and J ends lost 6 bases and 9 bases respectively, with 21 bases between them. The chain's CDR3 is CASSKGGHLSSSPLHF. The DNA for the CDR3 is TGTGCCAGTAGCAAAGGAGGACATCTAAGTAGTTCACCCCTCCACTTT. Filled out from reference TRBV19 and TRBJ1-6, the complete variable domain reads DGGITQSPKYLFRKEGQNVTLSCEQNLNHDAMYWYRQDPGQGLRLIYYSQIVNDFQKGDIAEGYSVSREKKESFPLTVTSAQKNPTAFYLCASSKGGHLSSSPLHFGNGTRLTVT.

J is TRBJ2-5 and V is TRBV28; 8 nucleotides agree with TRBD1. With V trimmed by 6 bases and J by 7 bases, 7 bases remained unmatched. CDR1 is MDHEN, CDR2 SYDVKM, per germline. The CDR3 has 13 amino acids. The CDR3 coding sequence is TGTGCCAGCAGCCCGGGACAGGCGGGGACCCAGTACTTC. Amino acid sequence: CASSPGQAGTQYF.

V and J are TRBV6-4 and TRBJ2-7; no clear D. V gave up 7 bases and J gave up 0 bases, with 13 bases separating them. Germline values: CDR1 MRHNA, CDR2 SNTAGT. The CDR3 runs to 14 residues. CDR3 loop: CASNTGFVSYEQYF. The CDR3, as DNA: TGTGCCAGCAACACGGGCTTCGTCTCCTACGAGCAGTACTTC.

This clone was seen just once. V and J are TRBV19 and TRBJ2-2; 10 nucleotides align to TRBD2. The germline V gene encodes CDR1 LNHDA and CDR2 SQIVND (reference sequence). This CDR3 comprises 15 residues. The V and J ends lost 5 bases and 5 bases, in that order; junction bases with no gene match: 5. CDR3 nucleotides: TGTGCCAGTAGTGCACTAGCGGGAAAGACCGGGGAGCTGTTTTTT. It translates to CASSALAGKTGELFF.

The chain recombines TRBV28 with TRBJ2-7; D remains unclear. V was shortened by 2 bases and J by 3 bases, with 11 bases between the two germline ends. This CDR3 spans 14 amino acids. Germline V gene lookup returns CDR1 MDHEN and CDR2 SYDVKM. The CDR3 spells CASSLGRSFYEQYF. CDR3 bases: TGTGCCAGCAGTTTAGGGCGGAGCTTCTACGAGCAGTACTTC.

This clone was seen only once. This rearrangement joins TRBV29-1 to TRBJ2-2; D might be TRBD1 (5 bases). V lost 6 bases to trimming and J lost 1 base, with 9 bases between them. Germline loops: CDR1 SQVTM, CDR2 ANQGSEA. CDR3 length: 13 residues. The CDR3 sequence is CSVGQGNTGELFF. CDR3 nucleotides: TGCAGCGTGGGGCAGGGGAACACCGGGGAGCTGTTTTTT.

The V and J genes are TRBV19 and TRBJ2-1, with D possibly TRBD2 on 5 matching bases. V dropped 2 bases and J dropped 0 bases, with 5 bases sitting between them. This CDR3 contains 14 residues. Germline V lookup: CDR1 LNHDA, CDR2 SQIVND (reference sequence). CDR3 protein: CASSIRDSYNEQFF. The CDR3 coding sequence is TGTGCCAGTAGTATACGGGACTCCTACAATGAGCAGTTCTTC.

The chain uses TRBV19 and TRBJ2-4, with D possibly TRBD2 on 5 matching bases. Trimming stripped 4 bases from V and 1 base from J, with 11 bases between. The CDR3 loop spans 15 amino acids. Germline V gives CDR1 LNHDA, CDR2 SQIVND (reference sequence). The CDR3 nucleotides are TGTGCCAGTAGTAGTTCGGGGAACGCCAAAAACATTCAGTACTTC. This codes for CASSSSGNAKNIQYF. Supplemented by reference TRBV19 and TRBJ2-4, the full variable domain reads DGGITQSPKYLFRKEGQNVTLSCEQNLNHDAMYWYRQDPGQGLRLIYYSQIVNDFQKGDIAEGYSVSREKKESFPLTVTSAQKNPTAFYLCASSSSGNAKNIQYFGAGTRLSVL.

The rearrangement joins TRBV19 to TRBJ1-5; 8 bases map to TRBD1. The CDR3 has 17 amino acids. Germline values: CDR1 LNHDA, CDR2 SQIVND (reference sequence). J was trimmed by 4 bases and V by 2 bases; bases with no gene match: 10. The CDR3 sequence is CASSISRGQPPNQPQHF. The CDR3 nucleotides read TGTGCCAGTAGTATAAGCAGGGGGCAACCCCCGAATCAGCCCCAGCATTTT.